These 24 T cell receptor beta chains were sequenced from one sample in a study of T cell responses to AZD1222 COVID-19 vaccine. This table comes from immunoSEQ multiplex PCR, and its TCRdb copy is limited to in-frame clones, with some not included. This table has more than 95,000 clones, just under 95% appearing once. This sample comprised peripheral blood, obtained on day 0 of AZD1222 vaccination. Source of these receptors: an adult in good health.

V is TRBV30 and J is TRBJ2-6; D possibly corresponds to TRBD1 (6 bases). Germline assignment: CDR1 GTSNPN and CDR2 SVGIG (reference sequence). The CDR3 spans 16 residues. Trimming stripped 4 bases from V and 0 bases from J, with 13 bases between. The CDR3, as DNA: TGTGCCTGGACTGGACAGCGCAGCTCTGGGGCCAACGTCCTGACTTTC. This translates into CAWTGQRSSGANVLTF. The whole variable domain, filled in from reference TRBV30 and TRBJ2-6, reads SQTIHQWPATLVQPVGSPLSLECTVEGTSNPNLYWYRQAAGRGLQLLFYSVGIGQISSEVPQNLSASRPQDRQFILSSKKLLLSDSGFYLCAWTGQRSSGANVLTFGAGSRLTVL.

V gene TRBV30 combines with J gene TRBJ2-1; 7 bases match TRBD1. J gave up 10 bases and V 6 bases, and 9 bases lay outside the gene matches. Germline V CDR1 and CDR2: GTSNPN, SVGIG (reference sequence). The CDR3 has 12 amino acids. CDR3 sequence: CACDPDREEQFF. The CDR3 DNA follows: TGTGCCTGTGACCCCGACAGGGAGGAGCAGTTCTTC.

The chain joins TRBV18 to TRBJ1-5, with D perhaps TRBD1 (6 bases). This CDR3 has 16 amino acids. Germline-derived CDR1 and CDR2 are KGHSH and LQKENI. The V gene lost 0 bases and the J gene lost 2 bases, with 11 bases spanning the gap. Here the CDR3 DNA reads TGTGCCAGCTCACCACCGGGGGCACGGGGCAATCAGCCCCAGCATTTT. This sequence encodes CASSPPGARGNQPQHF.

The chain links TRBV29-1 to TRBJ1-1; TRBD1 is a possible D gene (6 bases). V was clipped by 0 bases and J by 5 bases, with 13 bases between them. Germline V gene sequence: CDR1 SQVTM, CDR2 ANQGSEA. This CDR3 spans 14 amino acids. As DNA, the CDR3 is TGCAGCGTTGAAGATCGTGGGCAGGGGACTGAAGCTTTCTTT. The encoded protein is CSVEDRGQGTEAFF.

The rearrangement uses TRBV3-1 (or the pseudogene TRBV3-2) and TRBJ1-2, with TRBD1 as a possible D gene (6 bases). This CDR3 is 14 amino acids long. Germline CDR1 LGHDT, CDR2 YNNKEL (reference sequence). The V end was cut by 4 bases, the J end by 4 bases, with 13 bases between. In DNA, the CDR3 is TGTGCCAGCAGCCGAACAGGGTCTTCCTATGGCTACACCTTC. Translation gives CASSRTGSSYGYTF.

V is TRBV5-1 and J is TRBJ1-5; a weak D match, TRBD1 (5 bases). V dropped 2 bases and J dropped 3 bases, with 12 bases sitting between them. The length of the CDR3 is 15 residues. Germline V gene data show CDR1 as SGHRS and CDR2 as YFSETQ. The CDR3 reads CASSLGAGNNQPQHF. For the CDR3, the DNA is TGCGCCAGCAGCTTAGGGGCAGGGAACAATCAGCCCCAGCATTTT.

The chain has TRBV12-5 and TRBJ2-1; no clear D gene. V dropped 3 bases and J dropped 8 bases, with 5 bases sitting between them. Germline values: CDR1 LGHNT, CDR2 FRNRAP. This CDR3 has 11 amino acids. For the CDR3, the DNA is TGTGCTAGTGGTTTCGCGGATGAGCAGTTCTTC. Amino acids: CASGFADEQFF. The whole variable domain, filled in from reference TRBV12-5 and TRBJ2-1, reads DARVTQTPRHKVTEMGQEVTMRCQPILGHNTVFWYRQTMMQGLELLAYFRNRAPLDDSGMPKDRFSAEMPDATLATLKIQPSEPRDSAVYFCASGFADEQFFGPGTRLTVL.

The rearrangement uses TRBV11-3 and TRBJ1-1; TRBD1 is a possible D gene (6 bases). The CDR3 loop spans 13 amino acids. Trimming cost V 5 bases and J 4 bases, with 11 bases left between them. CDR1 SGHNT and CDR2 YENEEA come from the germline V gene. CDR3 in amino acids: CASSRSQGTEAFF. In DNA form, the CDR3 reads TGTGCCAGCAGCCGATCACAGGGCACTGAAGCTTTCTTT.

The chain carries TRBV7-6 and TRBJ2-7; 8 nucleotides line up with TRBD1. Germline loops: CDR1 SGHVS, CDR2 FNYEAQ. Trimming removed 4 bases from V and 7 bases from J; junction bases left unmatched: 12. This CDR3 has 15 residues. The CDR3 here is CASSSDAQGGLEQYF. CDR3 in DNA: TGTGCCAGCAGCTCCGACGCACAGGGGGGTTTAGAGCAGTACTTC.

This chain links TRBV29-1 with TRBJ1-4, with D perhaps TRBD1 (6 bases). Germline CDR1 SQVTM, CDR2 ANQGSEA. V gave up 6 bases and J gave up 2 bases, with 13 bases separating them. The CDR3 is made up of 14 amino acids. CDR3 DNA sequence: TGCAGCGTGGGCGAGGGGGGTACTAATGAAAAACTGTTTTTT. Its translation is CSVGEGGTNEKLFF.

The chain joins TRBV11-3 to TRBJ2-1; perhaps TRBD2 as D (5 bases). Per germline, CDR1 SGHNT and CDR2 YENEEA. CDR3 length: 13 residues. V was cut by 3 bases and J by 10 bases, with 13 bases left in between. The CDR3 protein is CASSLAGQPEQFF. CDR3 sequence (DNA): TGTGCCAGCAGCTTGGCGGGCCAACCAGAGCAGTTCTTC. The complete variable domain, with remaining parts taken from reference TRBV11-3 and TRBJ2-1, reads EAGVVQSPRYKIIEKKQPVAFWCNPISGHNTLYWYLQNLGQGPELLIRYENEEAVDDSQLPKDRFSAERLKGVDSTLKIQPAELGDSAVYLCASSLAGQPEQFFGPGTRLTVL.

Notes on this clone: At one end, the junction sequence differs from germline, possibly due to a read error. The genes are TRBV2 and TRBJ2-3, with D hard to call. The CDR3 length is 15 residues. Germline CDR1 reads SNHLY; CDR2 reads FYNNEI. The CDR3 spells CASREGPVGTDTQYF. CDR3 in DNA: TGTGCCAGCAGGGAAGGTCCTGTGGGGACAGATACGCAGTATTTT.

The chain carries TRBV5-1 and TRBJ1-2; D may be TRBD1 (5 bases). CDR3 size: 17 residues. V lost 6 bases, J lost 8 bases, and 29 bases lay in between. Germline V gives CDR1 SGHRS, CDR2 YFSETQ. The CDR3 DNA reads TGCGCCAGCATACACAGGACTGGGACGGTAAGGGGACGGGGCTACACCTTC. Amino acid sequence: CASIHRTGTVRGRGYTF.

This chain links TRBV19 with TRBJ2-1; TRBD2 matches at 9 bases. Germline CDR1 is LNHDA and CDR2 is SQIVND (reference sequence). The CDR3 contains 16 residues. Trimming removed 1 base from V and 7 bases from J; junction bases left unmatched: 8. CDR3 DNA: TGTGCCAGTAGTATAGTTGGCGGGAGGGCTCGTAATGAGCAGTTCTTC. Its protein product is CASSIVGGRARNEQFF.

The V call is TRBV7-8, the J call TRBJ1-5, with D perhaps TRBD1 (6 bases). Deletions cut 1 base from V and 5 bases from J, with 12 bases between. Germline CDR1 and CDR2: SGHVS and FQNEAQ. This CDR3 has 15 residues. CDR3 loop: CASSLEWQGYQPQHF. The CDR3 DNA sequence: TGTGCCAGCAGCTTAGAGTGGCAGGGGTATCAGCCCCAGCATTTT.

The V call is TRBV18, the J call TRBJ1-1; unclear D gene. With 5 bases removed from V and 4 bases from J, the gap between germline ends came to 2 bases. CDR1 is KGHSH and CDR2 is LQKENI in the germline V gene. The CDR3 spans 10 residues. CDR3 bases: TGTGCCAGCTCATCCACTGAAGCTTTCTTT. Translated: CASSSTEAFF.

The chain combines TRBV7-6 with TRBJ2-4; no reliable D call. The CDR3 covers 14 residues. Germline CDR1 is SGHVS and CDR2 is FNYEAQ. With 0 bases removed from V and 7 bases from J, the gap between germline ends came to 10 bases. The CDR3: CASSLAGAGNIQYF. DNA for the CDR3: TGTGCCAGCAGCTTAGCGGGCGCCGGGAACATTCAGTACTTC.

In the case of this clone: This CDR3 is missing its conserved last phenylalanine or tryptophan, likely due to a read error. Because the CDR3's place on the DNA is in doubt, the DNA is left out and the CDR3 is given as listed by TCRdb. Here the CDR3 reads CASSDGTGVQI. The rearrangement uses TRBV6-4 and TRBJ1-1; no DNA check was done on the table's D call, TRBD1. Germline assignment: CDR1 MRHNA and CDR2 SNTAGT. The CDR3 is 11 amino acids in total, end residues counted.

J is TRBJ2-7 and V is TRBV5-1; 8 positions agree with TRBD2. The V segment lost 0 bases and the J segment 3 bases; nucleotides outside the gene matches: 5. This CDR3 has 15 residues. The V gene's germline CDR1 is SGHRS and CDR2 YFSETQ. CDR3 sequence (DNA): TGCGCCAGCAGCTTGGACCCGGGACTAGTCTACGAGCAGTACTTC. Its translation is CASSLDPGLVYEQYF.

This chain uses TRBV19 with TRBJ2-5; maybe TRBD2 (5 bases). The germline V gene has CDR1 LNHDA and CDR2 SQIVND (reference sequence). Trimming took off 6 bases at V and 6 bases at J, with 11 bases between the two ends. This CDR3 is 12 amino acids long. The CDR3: CASSPTGKTQYF. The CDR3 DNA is TGTGCCAGTAGCCCCACCGGGAAGACCCAGTACTTC. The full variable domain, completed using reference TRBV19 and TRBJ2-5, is DGGITQSPKYLFRKEGQNVTLSCEQNLNHDAMYWYRQDPGQGLRLIYYSQIVNDFQKGDIAEGYSVSREKKESFPLTVTSAQKNPTAFYLCASSPTGKTQYFGPGTRLLVL.

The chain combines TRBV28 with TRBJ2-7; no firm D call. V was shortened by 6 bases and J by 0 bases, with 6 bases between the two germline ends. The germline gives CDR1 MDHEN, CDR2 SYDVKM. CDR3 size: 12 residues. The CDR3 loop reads CASRSSSYEQYF. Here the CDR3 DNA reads TGTGCCAGCAGGAGCAGCTCCTACGAGCAGTACTTC.

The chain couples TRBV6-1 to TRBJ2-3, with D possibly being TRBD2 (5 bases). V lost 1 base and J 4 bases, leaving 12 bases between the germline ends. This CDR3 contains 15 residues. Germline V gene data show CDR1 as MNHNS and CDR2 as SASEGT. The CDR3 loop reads CASSEDGVWADTQYF. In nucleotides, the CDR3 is TGTGCCAGCAGTGAAGACGGGGTCTGGGCAGATACGCAGTATTTT.

The CDR3 DNA follows: TGCGCCAGCAGCCAAGGGTTCGGGACAGGGACGGACGAGCAGTACTTC. This translates into CASSQGFGTGTDEQYF. This chain uses TRBV4-1 with TRBJ2-7; TRBD1 matches 9 bases. V lost 1 base to trimming and J lost 5 bases; unmatched junction nucleotides: 9. CDR3 length: 16 residues. Germline assignment: CDR1 MGHRA and CDR2 YSYEKL.

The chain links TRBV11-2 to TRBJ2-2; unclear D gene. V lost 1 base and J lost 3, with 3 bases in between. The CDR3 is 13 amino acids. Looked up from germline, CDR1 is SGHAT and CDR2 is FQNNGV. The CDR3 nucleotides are TGTGCCAGCAGCTTAGTAGACACCGGGGAGCTGTTTTTT. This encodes CASSLVDTGELFF.